This passage covers 9 T cell receptor beta chains from one sample sequenced in a study of radiation and T cells in renal cell carcinoma. Time point in this sample: blood 4 weeks post-SBRT, at nephrectomy. The sample's treatment: 15 Gy SBRT to primary tumor, nephrectomy 4 weeks later. TCRdb's copy holds only in-frame clones and misses some; the assay was immunoSEQ multiplex PCR. The sample has more than 60,000 clones; 75% to 90% are singletons. The sample in question was blood, obtained from a patient whose treatment included radiotherapy and nephrectomy. The receptors were sampled from a woman aged 60 to 75 with renal cell carcinoma.

CDR3 DNA: TGCGCCAGCAGCTTGGATCCGGGGGGCGAGCAGTACTTC. Translating it yields CASSLDPGGEQYF. V is TRBV5-1 and J is TRBJ2-7; 7 bases line up with TRBD2. The CDR3 totals 13 residues. J was trimmed by 6 bases and V by 0 bases; bases with no gene match: 3. Germline CDR1 is SGHRS and CDR2 is YFSETQ.

V is TRBV9 and J is TRBJ1-5; D is possibly TRBD1 (5 bases). This CDR3 contains 15 residues. V lost 3 bases, J lost 0 bases, and 10 bases lay in between. The V gene's germline CDR1 is SGDLS and CDR2 YYNGEE. CDR3 sequence reads: CASSEGLYSNQPQHF. CDR3 sequence (DNA): TGTGCCAGCAGCGAGGGACTTTATAGCAATCAGCCCCAGCATTTT.

The CDR3 nucleotides read TGCAGCGTTCGGCAGGGGGCGAGGGGAAAACTGTTTTTT. Protein: CSVRQGARGKLFF. This chain connects TRBV29-1 to TRBJ1-4; TRBD1 agrees at 8 bases. The germline CDR1 and CDR2 sequences are SQVTM and ANQGSEA. The CDR3 covers 13 residues. The V segment lost 5 bases and the J segment 10 bases; nucleotides outside the gene matches: 9.

In its sample, this clone was seen once. V and J are TRBV6-6 and TRBJ2-7; the D is unclear. The CDR3 runs to 14 residues. V was shortened by 0 bases and J by 1 base, with 7 bases between the two germline ends. The germline V gene has CDR1 MNHNY and CDR2 SVGAGI (reference sequence). CDR3 sequence reads: CASSYSTPSYEQYF. The DNA of the CDR3 is TGTGCCAGCAGTTACTCGACACCATCCTACGAGCAGTACTTC.

The rearrangement joins TRBV2 to TRBJ1-1, with D unresolved. V was trimmed by 1 base and J by 3 bases, leaving 3 bases between them. Germline CDR1 and CDR2: SNHLY and FYNNEI. This CDR3 spans 12 amino acids. The DNA of the CDR3 is TGTGCCAGCAGTGAAGGCTACACTGAAGCTTTCTTT. Translation: CASSEGYTEAFF.

V is TRBV21-1 and J is TRBJ2-3; the D segment call TRBD1 is taken from the table without a DNA check. TRBV21-1 is a recognized pseudogene. CDR3 length: 15 amino acids. The CDR3 sequence: CASSTGQGAEDTQYF. CDR3 sequence (DNA): TGTGCCAGCAGCACGGGACAGGGGGCGGAAGATACGCAGTATTTT.

This clone is judged medium-sized. The chain couples TRBV11-2 to TRBJ1-2; 9 positions agree with TRBD1. J gave up 5 bases and V 5 bases, and 3 bases lay outside the gene matches. Germline V gene data show CDR1 as SGHAT and CDR2 as FQNNGV. The CDR3 is 13 amino acids. The CDR3 loop reads CASSMGQGYGYTF. The CDR3 DNA sequence: TGTGCCAGCAGCATGGGACAGGGATATGGCTACACCTTC.

The chain joins TRBV10-3 to TRBJ2-7, with D possibly TRBD1 on 5 matching bases. V lost 0 bases, J lost 3 bases, and 12 bases lay in between. This CDR3 spans 15 amino acids. CDR1 and CDR2 from the germline V gene are ENHRY and SYGVKD. The CDR3 bases are TGTGCCATCAGTGAGTCGGCAGGGAATTTCTACGAGCAGTACTTC. Translated, it gives CAISESAGNFYEQYF.

This rearrangement joins TRBV6-5 to TRBJ2-3, with 8 bases aligning to TRBD2. This CDR3 comprises 15 residues. Germline V gene data show CDR1 as MNHEY and CDR2 as SVGAGI. Trimming cost V 2 bases and J 3 bases; bases outside gene matches: 4. CDR3 nucleotide sequence: TGTGCCAGCAGTTACGACGCTAGCGGGACAGATACGCAGTATTTT. Residues: CASSYDASGTDTQYF.